This T cell receptor (beta chain) was profiled in a study of neoadjuvant anti-PD-1 for oral cavity cancer. A note on this clone: The target antigen is unknown.

Findings and limits, study-wide: With three patients per group, TCR findings need larger cohorts.

Method: immunoSEQ multiplex PCR; TCRdb's copy keeps in-frame clones and lacks some. The sample lists approximately 13,000 clones; 65% to 75% were seen once. Time point given: after neoadjuvant nivolumab, at surgical resection. Analysis of PBMCs was direct, with no culture step. Specimen: PBMCs, collected after nivolumab (anti-PD-1) treatment. The TCR sequence derives from a person between 35 and 79 years old with oral cavity squamous cell carcinoma.

The CDR3 loop is CASSLFTDNTIYF. The CDR3 DNA reads as TGTGCCAGCAGCTTATTCACGGATAACACCATATATTTT. The chain employs TRBV7-9 and TRBJ1-3, with D hard to call. CDR1 SEHNR and CDR2 FQNEAQ come from the germline V gene (reference sequence). Trimming removed 2 bases at V and 7 bases at J, with 9 bases between. CDR3 length: 13 residues.